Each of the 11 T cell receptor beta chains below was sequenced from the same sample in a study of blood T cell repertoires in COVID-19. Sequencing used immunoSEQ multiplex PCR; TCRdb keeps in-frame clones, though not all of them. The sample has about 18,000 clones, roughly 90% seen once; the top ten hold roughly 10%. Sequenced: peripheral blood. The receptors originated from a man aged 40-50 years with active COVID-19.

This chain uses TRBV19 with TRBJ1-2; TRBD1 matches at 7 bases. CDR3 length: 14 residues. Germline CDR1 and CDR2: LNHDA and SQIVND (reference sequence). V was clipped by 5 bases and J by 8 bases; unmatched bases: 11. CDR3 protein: CASSARRTGGGYTF. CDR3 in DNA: TGTGCCAGTAGTGCCCGGCGGACAGGCGGGGGCTACACCTTC.

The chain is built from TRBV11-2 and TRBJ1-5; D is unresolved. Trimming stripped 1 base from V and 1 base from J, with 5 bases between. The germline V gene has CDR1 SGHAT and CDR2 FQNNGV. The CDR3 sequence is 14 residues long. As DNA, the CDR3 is TGTGCCAGCAGCTTAGGCGGGAGCAATCAGCCCCAGCATTTT. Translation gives CASSLGGSNQPQHF.

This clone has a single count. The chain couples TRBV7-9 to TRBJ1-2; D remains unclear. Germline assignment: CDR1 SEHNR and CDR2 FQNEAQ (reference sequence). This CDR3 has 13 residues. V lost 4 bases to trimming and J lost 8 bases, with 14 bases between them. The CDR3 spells CASSWSPEGGYTF. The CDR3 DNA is TGTGCCAGCAGCTGGAGTCCCGAGGGAGGCTACACCTTC.

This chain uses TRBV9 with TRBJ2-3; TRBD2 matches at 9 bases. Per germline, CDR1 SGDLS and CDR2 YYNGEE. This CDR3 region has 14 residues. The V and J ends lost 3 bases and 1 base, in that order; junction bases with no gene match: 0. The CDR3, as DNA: TGTGCCAGCAGCGGGACTAGCGGCACAGATACGCAGTATTTT. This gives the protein CASSGTSGTDTQYF. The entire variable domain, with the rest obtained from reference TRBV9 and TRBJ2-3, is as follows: DSGVTQTPKHLITATGQRVTLRCSPRSGDLSVYWYQQSLDQGLQFLIQYYNGEERAKGNILERFSAQQFPDLHSELNLSSLELGDSALYFCASSGTSGTDTQYFGPGTRLTVL.

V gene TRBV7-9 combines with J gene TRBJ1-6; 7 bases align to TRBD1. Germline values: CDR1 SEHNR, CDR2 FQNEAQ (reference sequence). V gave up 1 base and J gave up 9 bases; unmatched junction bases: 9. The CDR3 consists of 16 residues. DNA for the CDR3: TGTGCCAGCAGCTTAGGAGGGGGCGCGTACAGTTCACCCCTCCACTTT. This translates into CASSLGGGAYSSPLHF.

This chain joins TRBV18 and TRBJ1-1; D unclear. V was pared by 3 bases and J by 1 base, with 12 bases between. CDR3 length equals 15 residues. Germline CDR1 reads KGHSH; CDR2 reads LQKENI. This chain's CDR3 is CASSPSWATNTEAFF. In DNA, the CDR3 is TGTGCCAGCTCACCGAGTTGGGCCACGAACACTGAAGCTTTCTTT.

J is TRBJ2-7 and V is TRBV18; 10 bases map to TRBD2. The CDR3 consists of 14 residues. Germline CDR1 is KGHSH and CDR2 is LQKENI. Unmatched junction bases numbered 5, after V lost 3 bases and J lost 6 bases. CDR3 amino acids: CASSPGLAGAEQYF. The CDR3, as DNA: TGTGCCAGCTCACCCGGGCTAGCGGGAGCCGAGCAGTACTTC.

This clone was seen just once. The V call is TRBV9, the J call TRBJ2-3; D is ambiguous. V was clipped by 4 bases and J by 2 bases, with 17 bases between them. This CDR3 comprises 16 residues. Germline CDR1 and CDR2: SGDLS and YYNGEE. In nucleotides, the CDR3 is TGTGCCAGCAGCCCCCGCCCTCGCGGAAACACAGATACGCAGTATTTT. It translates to CASSPRPRGNTDTQYF.

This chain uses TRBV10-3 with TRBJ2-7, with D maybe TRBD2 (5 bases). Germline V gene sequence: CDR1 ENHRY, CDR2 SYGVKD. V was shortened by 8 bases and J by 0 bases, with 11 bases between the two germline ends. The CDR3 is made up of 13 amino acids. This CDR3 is CAILRESSYEQYF. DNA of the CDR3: TGTGCCATCTTGAGGGAGAGCTCCTACGAGCAGTACTTC.

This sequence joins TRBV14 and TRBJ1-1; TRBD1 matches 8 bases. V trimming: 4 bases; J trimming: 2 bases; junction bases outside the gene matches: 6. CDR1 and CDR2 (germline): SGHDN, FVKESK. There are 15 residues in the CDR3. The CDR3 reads CASSRMDRANTEAFF. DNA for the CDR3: TGTGCCAGCAGCCGAATGGACAGGGCTAACACTGAAGCTTTCTTT.

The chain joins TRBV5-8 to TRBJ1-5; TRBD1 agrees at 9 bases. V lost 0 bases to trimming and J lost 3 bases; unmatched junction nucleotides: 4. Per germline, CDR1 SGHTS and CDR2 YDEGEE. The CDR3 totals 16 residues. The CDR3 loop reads CASSLGQGVNNQPQHF. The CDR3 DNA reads TGTGCCAGCAGCTTGGGACAGGGGGTAAACAATCAGCCCCAGCATTTT.